These 23 T cell receptor beta chains originate from one sample sequenced in a study of CD8 T cells in ankylosing spondylitis. One entry per CDR3 protein, called by TCRdb with MiXCR from the 5' RACE reads. The sample carries some 350,000 distinct CDR3 sequences, roughly 14% recorded once. The sample comprised blood, either unsorted or a sorted T cell fraction (not recorded which). The receptor source for this set is a male donor with ankylosing spondylitis or in good health (not recorded which).

This clonotype was counted only a few times. This chain connects TRBV12-3 or TRBV12-4 to TRBJ2-1; 7 nucleotides align to TRBD1. J gave up 7 bases and V 7 bases, and 13 bases lay outside the gene matches. This CDR3 is built from 15 residues. In nucleotides, the CDR3 is TGTGCCAGCACCGATGACAGGGATTTTTTGAATGAGCAGTTCTTC. It yields the protein CASTDDRDFLNEQFF.

The genes are TRBV3-1 and TRBJ2-7, with D possibly being TRBD2 (5 bases). V was cut by 5 bases and J by 5 bases, with 10 bases left in between. The CDR3 consists of 12 residues. Germline CDR1 LGHDT, CDR2 YNNKEL (reference sequence). The CDR3 spells CASSFLGDEQYF. CDR3 nucleotide sequence: TGTGCCAGCAGCTTCCTGGGAGACGAGCAGTACTTC.

The gene calls are TRBV27 and TRBJ2-7, with 8 bases aligning to TRBD1. This CDR3 comprises 14 residues. J gave up 3 bases and V 3 bases, and 4 bases lay outside the gene matches. Germline V lookup: CDR1 MNHEY, CDR2 SMNVEV (reference sequence). Here the CDR3 reads CASSFSGGRYEQYF. CDR3 bases: TGTGCCAGCAGTTTTTCAGGGGGCCGCTACGAGCAGTACTTC.

The rearrangement joins TRBV12-3 or TRBV12-4 to TRBJ1-2; D not resolved. V was trimmed by 2 bases and J by 6 bases, leaving 10 bases between them. CDR3 length: 13 residues. The CDR3 DNA follows: TGTGCCAGCAGTTTACGGGATCTGGATGGCTACACCTTC. Translation gives CASSLRDLDGYTF.

The chain combines TRBV12-5 with TRBJ2-1; 13 positions match TRBD2. This CDR3 region has 14 residues. CDR1 and CDR2 (germline): LGHNT, FRNRAP. V trimming: 5 bases; J trimming: 8 bases; junction bases outside the gene matches: 3. The CDR3 DNA reads as TGTGCTAGTGGTATTGGGACTAGCGGGGATGAGCAGTTCTTC. It is translated as CASGIGTSGDEQFF.

This clonotype was detected a few times. V is TRBV2 and J is TRBJ2-7; 7 bases line up with TRBD1. Trimming at V came to 0 bases and at J to 7 bases, leaving 6 bases not matched to a gene. Germline lookup yields CDR1 SNHLY and CDR2 FYNNEI. The CDR3 totals 14 residues. Here the CDR3 reads CASSEALPGQEQYF. CDR3 nucleotides: TGTGCCAGCAGTGAAGCGCTTCCGGGACAGGAGCAGTACTTC.

The chain carries TRBV5-1 and TRBJ1-1, with D hard to call. This CDR3 spans 14 amino acids. V dropped 7 bases and J dropped 5 bases, with 18 bases sitting between them. CDR1 SGHRS and CDR2 YFSETQ come from the germline V gene. The CDR3 DNA reads as TGCGCCAGCGCCCTTTGGCCGGGCGGGACTGAAGCTTTCTTT. It encodes CASALWPGGTEAFF.

This clonotype was observed a few times. The J gene is TRBJ2-7, the V gene TRBV2; D is unclear. Germline CDR1 SNHLY, CDR2 FYNNEI. The CDR3 contains 14 residues. The V gene lost 2 bases and the J gene lost 3 bases, with 11 bases spanning the gap. DNA for the CDR3: TGTGCCAGCAGTGAACAGTGGGCCATCTACGAGCAGTACTTC. It is translated as CASSEQWAIYEQYF.

This clonotype was observed a few times. The chain carries TRBV9 and TRBJ1-5; D gene ambiguous. V was trimmed by 2 bases and J by 6 bases, leaving 9 bases between them. The CDR3 spans 13 residues. CDR1 SGDLS and CDR2 YYNGEE come from the germline V gene. DNA for the CDR3: TGTGCCAGCAGCGTGGGGTTTGGTCAGCCCCAGCATTTT. Its translation is CASSVGFGQPQHF.

This chain connects TRBV7-2 to TRBJ2-3; unclear D gene. Trimming took 10 bases from V and 4 from J, leaving 9 bases between them. The germline V gene has CDR1 SGHTA and CDR2 FQGNSA. The CDR3 covers 11 residues. The CDR3 spells CATVLADTQYF. The CDR3 coding sequence is TGTGCCACTGTTCTTGCAGATACGCAGTATTTT. The variable domain in full, completed from reference TRBV7-2 and TRBJ2-3, reads GAGVSQSPSNKVTEKGKDVELRCDPISGHTALYWYRQSLGQGLEFLIYFQGNSAPDKSGLPSDRFSAERTGGSVSTLTIQRTQQEDSAVYLCATVLADTQYFGPGTRLTVL.

This clonotype was detected only a few times. The J gene is TRBJ2-3, the V gene TRBV10-1; 7 bases are shared with TRBD1. Germline V gene lookup returns CDR1 WNHNN and CDR2 SYGVQD (reference sequence). V lost 2 bases and J lost 1; bases outside the gene matches: 0. This CDR3 contains 14 residues. CDR3: CASSETGGTDTQYF. In DNA, the CDR3 is TGCGCCAGCAGTGAGACAGGGGGCACAGATACGCAGTATTTT.

This clonotype has a handful of counts. The V gene is TRBV4-1, the J gene TRBJ2-7; D is ambiguous. Trimming stripped 4 bases from V and 2 bases from J, with 15 bases between. This CDR3 is built from 15 residues. Germline CDR1 is MGHRA and CDR2 is YSYEKL. This chain's CDR3 is CASSPQVPGPYEQYF. The CDR3 coding sequence is TGCGCCAGCAGCCCCCAGGTCCCCGGCCCCTACGAGCAGTACTTC.

This clonotype was seen a few times. V gene TRBV30 combines with J gene TRBJ2-2, with 9 bases aligning to TRBD2. The CDR3 has 16 residues. Trimming removed 5 bases from V and 5 bases from J; junction bases left unmatched: 12. CDR1 GTSNPN and CDR2 SVGIG come from the germline V gene (reference sequence). The CDR3 bases are TGTGCCTGGGGGCTAGCGGGGATCCAAAGGACCGGGGAGCTGTTTTTT. This gives the protein CAWGLAGIQRTGELFF.

The chain carries TRBV2 and TRBJ1-1; D call uncertain. V lost 6 bases and J 8 bases, leaving 13 bases between the germline ends. CDR3 length: 12 residues. The germline CDR1 and CDR2 sequences are SNHLY and FYNNEI. The CDR3 here is CASSPDTGEAFF. The CDR3 bases are TGTGCCAGCAGCCCCGACACGGGAGAAGCTTTCTTT.

This sequence joins TRBV7-9 and TRBJ2-5, with 12 bases matching TRBD2. The trim removed 6 bases at V and 4 bases at J, leaving 6 bases unmatched. Germline-derived CDR1 and CDR2 are SEHNR and FQNEAQ (reference sequence). The CDR3 spans 15 residues. The CDR3 region has the DNA TGTGCCAGCAGACGTGCTAGCGGGGGGGGAGAGACCCAGTACTTC. This gives the protein CASRRASGGGETQYF. Full variable domain (remainder filled in from reference TRBV7-9 and TRBJ2-5): DTGVSQNPRHKITKRGQNVTFRCDPISEHNRLYWYRQTLGQGPEFLTYFQNEAQLEKSRLLSDRFSAERPKGSFSTLEIQRTEQGDSAMYLCASRRASGGGETQYFGPGTRLLVL.

There are a few counts of this clonotype. This chain connects TRBV27 to TRBJ1-1; 9 bases line up with TRBD1. This CDR3 comprises 12 residues. Germline CDR1 reads MNHEY; CDR2 reads SMNVEV (reference sequence). Losses at the gene ends were 8 bases for V and 10 bases for J; bases not matched to a gene: 8. CDR3 nucleotide sequence: TGTGCCAGCGGAAAGGACAGGGGAAGAGCTTTCTTT. Translated: CASGKDRGRAFF.

This chain uses TRBV5-1 with TRBJ2-5, with D possibly TRBD1 on 5 matching bases. Germline V lookup: CDR1 SGHRS, CDR2 YFSETQ. V lost 6 bases and J lost 4, with 16 bases in between. This CDR3 comprises 14 residues. The CDR3 DNA reads as TGCGCCAGCACCGGAGCCCTTCAGGGAGAGACCCAGTACTTC. It encodes CASTGALQGETQYF.

The chain uses TRBV18 and TRBJ2-2; tentative D call: TRBD2 (5 bases). V was cut by 6 bases and J by 0 bases, with 14 bases left in between. CDR3 length equals 16 residues. Germline V gene data show CDR1 as KGHSH and CDR2 as LQKENI. The CDR3 is CASSPYAGTNTGELFF. CDR3 coding DNA: TGTGCCAGCTCCCCTTACGCGGGCACGAACACCGGGGAGCTGTTTTTT.

This clonotype was seen repeatedly, ten times or more. V and J are TRBV10-3 and TRBJ2-2, with a possible D match to TRBD1 (5 bases). This CDR3 comprises 13 residues. The germline CDR1 and CDR2 sequences are ENHRY and SYGVKD. The V gene lost 9 bases and the J gene lost 4 bases, with 12 bases spanning the gap. The CDR3 region has the DNA TGTGCCATAGCTGGGGCAGTCACCGGGGAGCTGTTTTTT. Translated, it gives CAIAGAVTGELFF.

This clonotype was picked up a small number of times. V usage is TRBV20-1 and J usage is TRBJ2-7; 10 nucleotides align to TRBD1. V was pared by 5 bases and J by 5 bases, with 9 bases of the junction left unmatched. The germline V gene encodes CDR1 DFQATT and CDR2 SNEGSKA (reference sequence). The CDR3 length is 14 residues. CDR3 in DNA: TGCAGTGCTCGAAGGACAGGGGGTATCGACGAGCAGTACTTC. Translation: CSARRTGGIDEQYF.

The chain recombines TRBV5-1 with TRBJ2-4; maybe TRBD2 (5 bases). V lost 0 bases, J lost 8 bases, and 15 bases lay in between. Looked up from germline, CDR1 is SGHRS and CDR2 is YFSETQ. The CDR3 has 15 residues. Here the CDR3 reads CASSLVSADGDIQYF. The CDR3 region has the DNA TGCGCCAGCAGCTTGGTCTCTGCGGACGGGGACATTCAGTACTTC.

There are many counts of this clonotype. The chain is built from TRBV7-9 and TRBJ1-1, with TRBD1 as a possible D gene (5 bases). The germline V gene has CDR1 SEHNR and CDR2 FQNEAQ (reference sequence). V was pared by 5 bases and J by 1 base, with 11 bases between. The CDR3 has 14 amino acids. The CDR3 region is CASSQGEGNTEAFF. Written as DNA, the CDR3 is TGTGCCAGCAGCCAGGGTGAGGGGAACACTGAAGCTTTCTTT.

This clonotype showed up just a few times. J is TRBJ2-1 and V is TRBV11-3; 12 nucleotides match TRBD2. J was trimmed by 9 bases and V by 3 bases; bases with no gene match: 3. The CDR3 contains 14 residues. CDR1 is SGHNT, CDR2 YENEEA, per germline. The CDR3: CASSLGLAGVEQFF. The CDR3 region has the DNA TGTGCCAGCAGCTTGGGACTAGCGGGTGTTGAGCAGTTCTTC.